This TCR beta chain was captured in a study of metastatic and nonmetastatic thyroid tumors (dated by TCRdb to about 2020). About the full investigation: Repertoires were compared across peripheral blood and tumor or nodule tissue samples from malignant and benign thyroid patients. The paper's findings and limits, for the study overall: In both blood and tumor samples, TCR beta diversity was reported to be significantly higher in malignant tumors than in benign nodules.

No treatment had been received by any patient before thyroid surgery. Using T-cell receptor beta sequencing, the study looked back at clinical samples from patients collected from about 2011 to 2018. This clone was seen at least ten times. Its recognized antigen is unknown. The sample holds no much larger clone one base away, and base qualities are not on file. Library creation used PCR. Sequencing was performed on an Illumina HiSeq 4000. High-throughput sequencing was used to profile the TCR beta-chain CDR3 region of every patient. In the source study's methods: CDR3 differences across clinicopathological groups were used to build a classifier for discriminating distant-metastatic papillary thyroid cancer patients. Repertoire diversity was assessed with the Shannon index, and tumor-blood repertoire similarity with the Morisita-Horn index. Starting from the raw public reads, TCRdb applied fastp trimming at Q25, assembled clones with MiXCR and retained in-frame beta chains. None of the V and J calls come from the authors' own analysis; TCRdb made them. The sample records around 26,000 clones, around 20% of which are singletons. About 4.6% of the sample goes to the ten largest clones.

Trimming at the junction amounts to 7 bases on V and 1 base on J, and the germline ends lie 10 bases apart. Per the germline V gene (reference sequence), SEHNR is the CDR1 and FQNEAQ is the CDR2. The CDR3 spans 13 residues, from the cysteine through the phenylalanine. Only CDR3 DNA is held: 39 bases, read in frame from base 1. This TCR was recovered from a male donor with papillary thyroid cancer or a benign thyroid nodule (not recorded which). Some clones in this sample may be carry-over from other donors' samples. The chain links TRBV7-9 with TRBJ2-5; confidence is insufficient to name the D gene. The sequencing input was blood. The DNA sequence is TGTGCCAGCAACACAATATCCCAAGAGACCCAGTACTTC. Its protein is CASNTISQETQYF.